The entry that follows covers one TCR beta chain sequence. Its target is unknown. This sample was taken from a study of radiation and T cells in renal cell carcinoma. In the study overall: Nephrectomy followed 15 Gy stereotactic body radiation by 4 weeks. Study-wide findings and caveats: In blood, top tumor clones expanded by 2 weeks, shrinking by 4. Without pretreatment biopsies, baseline tumor clonotype presence was undetermined.

Data came from immunoSEQ multiplex PCR; TCRdb stores just in-frame clones and leaves some out. The table has some 75,000 clones, about four fifths seen once. The time point denotes: blood 2 weeks post-SBRT. Treatment indicated: 15 Gy SBRT to primary tumor, nephrectomy 4 weeks later. Clear cell pathology was present in this patient's renal cell carcinoma. This TCR derives from a man aged 55 to 69 with renal cell carcinoma. The material sequenced was blood, taken from a patient whose treatment included radiotherapy and nephrectomy.

DNA of the CDR3: TGTGCCAGCCAGACCGGGGGCACCGGGGAGCTGTTTTTT. Its translation is CASQTGGTGELFF. This sequence joins TRBV28 and TRBJ2-2, with D possibly matching TRBD2 (6 bases). The V gene lost 8 bases and the J gene lost 4 bases, with 11 bases spanning the gap. The CDR3 runs to 13 residues. Germline lookup yields CDR1 MDHEN and CDR2 SYDVKM.